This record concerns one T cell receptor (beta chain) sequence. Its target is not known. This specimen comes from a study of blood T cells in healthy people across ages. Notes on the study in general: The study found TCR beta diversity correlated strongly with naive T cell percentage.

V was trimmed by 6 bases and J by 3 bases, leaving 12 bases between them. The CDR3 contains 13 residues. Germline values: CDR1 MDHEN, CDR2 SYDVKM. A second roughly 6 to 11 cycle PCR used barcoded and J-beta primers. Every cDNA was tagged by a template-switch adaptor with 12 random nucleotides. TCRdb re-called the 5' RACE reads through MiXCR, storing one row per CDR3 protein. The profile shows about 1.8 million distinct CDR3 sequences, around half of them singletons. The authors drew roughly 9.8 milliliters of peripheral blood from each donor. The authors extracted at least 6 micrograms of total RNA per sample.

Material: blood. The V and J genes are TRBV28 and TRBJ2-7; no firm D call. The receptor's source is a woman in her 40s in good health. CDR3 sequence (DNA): TGTGCCAGCAGCCAGACGGCTTACTACGAGCAGTACTTC. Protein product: CASSQTAYYEQYF.